A selection of T cell receptor beta chains follows, all from one sample in a study of blood T cells in healthy people across ages. One entry per CDR3 protein results from TCRdb running MiXCR on the 5' RACE reads. The repertoire has hundreds of thousands of distinct CDR3 sequences, over 45% of them found once; the top ten carry 30% to 35%. The material sequenced was blood. All receptors derive from a woman aged 60-70 years in good health. The conserved cysteine and the conserved F or W are not part of the CDR3 here.

j_call v_call cdr3_aa
TRBJ1-2 TRBV5-1 ASSPGTANYGYT
TRBJ1-5 TRBV28 ASSRPESDQPQH
TRBJ1-4 TRBV3-1 ASSQDSGGRSNEKLF
TRBJ1-1 TRBV7-3 ASSAKRNTEAF
TRBJ1-2 TRBV27 ASSRDRGCSYT
- TRBV29-1 SINKGLADSCEQY
TRBJ2-5 TRBV7-8 ASSFGTGSINEQY
- TRBV7-9 AHSGGGRDNEQY
TRBJ2-7 TRBV20-1 SARDPQGTKGYEQY
- TRBV18 ASSSEQGAIYEQY
TRBJ2-3 TRBV29-1 SVDRGGGPDTQY
TRBJ2-7 TRBV4-3 ASSQVPSSSYEQY
TRBJ2-1 TRBV20-1 SARAPTSGSSYNEQF
TRBJ2-2 TRBV6-2/TRBV6-3 AGSRQEKFTGELF
TRBJ2-1 TRBV3-1 ASSRRQGGDEQF
TRBJ2-1 TRBV7-9 ASSEGTSVHDEQF
TRBJ2-2 TRBV20-1 SAVQELMGFTGELF
TRBJ1-6 TRBV7-9 ASSSSGSESALH
TRBJ2-7 TRBV5-1 ASSSTWGPYEQY
TRBJ2-5 TRBV20-1 SDSSETQY
TRBJ1-2 TRBV20-1 SARVKTTVDGYT
TRBJ1-1 TRBV7-2 ASSRAGAWTEAF
TRBJ1-2 TRBV6-5 ASSYRDGYT
TRBJ2-6 TRBV5-1 ASTLILSGANVLT
TRBJ2-1 TRBV7-2 ASSPRQILNNEQF
TRBJ1-5 TRBV4-1 ASSRDGQGNQPQH
TRBJ2-7 TRBV10-3 AIKLGQTSSYEQY
TRBJ2-1 TRBV7-2 ASSLSRPTSGNEQF
TRBJ2-4 TRBV7-2 ASSLRQGKQY
TRBJ2-3 TRBV29-1 SVEKLGIEPDTQY
TRBJ2-1 TRBV7-9 ASSFRGPKTQF
TRBJ2-1 TRBV20-1 SANPTLYNEQF
TRBJ2-3 TRBV20-1 SASRTRGPGTDTQY
TRBJ2-5 TRBV5-4 ASRPASQETQY
TRBJ2-3 TRBV12-3/TRBV12-4 ASSRGVSADMQY
TRBJ2-7 TRBV6-5 ASRRDRNVYEQY
TRBJ2-3 TRBV7-7 ASSPVAGSTDTQY
TRBJ2-1 TRBV5-6 ASSPPRARSHNEQF
TRBJ2-7 TRBV29-1 SVSGQGDYEQY
- TRBV9 ASSPRRELGYNEQY
TRBJ2-3 TRBV29-1 SVEGSGTSPEDTQY